Listed below are T cell receptor beta chains from one sample, sequenced in a study of naive and memory T cell subsets. TCRdb re-called the UMI-ligation and nested PCR reads through MiXCR, storing one row per CDR3 protein. The repertoire has around 110,000 distinct CDR3 sequences, 35% to 40% of them found once; the top ten carry more than 0.8%. Sequencing was carried out using central memory CD4+ T cells from blood. These receptor sequences come from a human donor in good health. The CDR3 runs from the conserved cysteine through the conserved F or W. D genes are given only for firm matches. The listing skips clone size in some rows; elsewhere it reads once, few, many or a size class.

clone size	D gene	J gene	V gene	CDR3 DNA	CDR3 protein
-	TRBD1	TRBJ2-7	TRBV28	TGTGCCAGCACCTGGACAGGGTACGAGCAGTACTTC	CASTWTGYEQYF
few	-	TRBJ2-1	TRBV18	TGTGCCAGCTCACCAGGGGCCAGCTCCTACAATGAGCAGTTCTTC	CASSPGASSYNEQFF
-	-	TRBJ1-5	TRBV6-1	TGTGCCAGCAGGGAATACACGGGCAATCAGCCCCAGCATTTT	CASREYTGNQPQHF
few	-	TRBJ2-1	TRBV6-1	TGTGCCAGCAGTGAAGCGTCCGGGGGCAAGGACAATGAGCAGTTCTTC	CASSEASGGKDNEQFF
-	-	TRBJ2-6	TRBV20-1	TGCAGTGCTAGAAGTTTGGGGGCGGGAGGGGCCAACGTCCTGACTTTC	CSARSLGAGGANVLTF
-	TRBD2	TRBJ2-7	TRBV13	TGTGCCAGCAGTCCAAGAACGGTCCGGGGGGACGAGCAGTACTTC	CASSPRTVRGDEQYF
few	TRBD2	TRBJ2-1	TRBV9	TGTGCCAGCAGCGCCCGGGAGGTGGGGAACAATGAGCAGTTCTTC	CASSAREVGNNEQFF
few	-	TRBJ1-1	TRBV20-1	TGCAGTGCTAGGAGGTTAGGGGTTGTTGCTGAAGCTTTCTTT	CSARRLGVVAEAFF
-	-	TRBJ2-2	TRBV12-3/TRBV12-4	TGTGCCAGTGAGGGACCTTACACCGGGGAGCTGTTTTTT	CASEGPYTGELFF
few	-	TRBJ1-1	TRBV28	TGTGCCAGCAGGCTACAGGGTAATCCTGAAGCTTTCTTT	CASRLQGNPEAFF
-	TRBD1	TRBJ1-5	TRBV19	TGTGCCAGTAGTACCCCCGGGACAGGGAATGGCAATCAGCCCCAGCATTTT	CASSTPGTGNGNQPQHF
-	-	TRBJ2-7	TRBV4-1	TGCGCCAGCAGCCAAGATACTGGAAGGAAGGACTACGAGCAGTACTTC	CASSQDTGRKDYEQYF
-	-	TRBJ2-3	TRBV7-2	TGTGCCAGCAGCCCCTGGAACACAGATACGCAGTATTTT	CASSPWNTDTQYF
few	-	TRBJ1-5	TRBV10-3	TGTGCCATCAGGGACCCCCAGGAAAATCAGCCCCAGCATTTT	CAIRDPQENQPQHF
-	-	TRBJ2-3	TRBV27	TGTGCCAGCAGTTATCGACAGCGCACAGATACGCAGTATTTT	CASSYRQRTDTQYF
-	-	TRBJ1-4	TRBV12-3/TRBV12-4	TGTGCCAGCAGTTCGGGGGGGACTCATAGGGGCGAAAAACTGTTTTTT	CASSSGGTHRGEKLFF
-	-	TRBJ2-3	TRBV30	TGTGCCTGCCCCTTGGGCGCGAGGACAGATACGCAGTATTTT	CACPLGARTDTQYF
-	TRBD1	TRBJ2-6	TRBV19	TGTGCCAGTACCGATCCTGGGGACAGGGGGCTTGGGGCCAACGTCCTGACTTTC	CASTDPGDRGLGANVLTF
-	-	TRBJ1-4	TRBV5-1	TGCGCCAGCAGCTTGCAAGCGTCTAATGAAAAACTGTTTTTT	CASSLQASNEKLFF
few	-	TRBJ2-2	TRBV7-3	TGTGCCAGCAGCGTATACGCGAACACCGGGGAGCTGTTTTTT	CASSVYANTGELFF
-	-	TRBJ1-5	TRBV5-1	TGCGCCAGCAGCTTGGAGACAGCTCCTCCGATGAGCAATCAGCCCCAGCATTTT	CASSLETAPPMSNQPQHF
-	-	TRBJ2-1	TRBV29-1	TGCAGCGTTGAGGGAGACACGAGGACCAATGAGCAGTTCTTC	CSVEGDTRTNEQFF
-	TRBD1	TRBJ1-1	TRBV20-1	TGCAGTGCTCCCCGGACAGGGGGGAACACTGAAGCTTTCTTT	CSAPRTGGNTEAFF
-	-	TRBJ1-3	TRBV18	TGTGCCAGCTCACCCCTAAGGGGGGACTCTGGAAACACCATATATTTT	CASSPLRGDSGNTIYF
many	-	TRBJ2-7	TRBV21-1	TGTGCCAGCAGCAAAGAGGTATCGGGGACAGCTTTCTCCTACGAGCAGTACTTC	CASSKEVSGTAFSYEQYF
-	TRBD1	TRBJ1-1	TRBV20-1	TGCAGTGCTAGGGGTGACAGGGGAACACGGAGGGCCCACACTGAAGCTTTCTTT	CSARGDRGTRRAHTEAFF
few	-	TRBJ1-2	TRBV20-1	TGCAGTGCTAGTTATAGTAACTATGGCTACACCTTC	CSASYSNYGYTF
-	TRBD2	TRBJ2-1	TRBV12-3/TRBV12-4	TGTGCCAGCAGTTTCCGACTAGCTCGTGAGCAGTTCTTC	CASSFRLAREQFF
-	-	TRBJ2-5	TRBV19	TGTGCCAGTAGTGACCCCCTCCGAGGGGCGGGAGAGACCCAGTACTTC	CASSDPLRGAGETQYF
-	-	TRBJ1-6	TRBV4-3	TGCGCCAGCAGCCAAGACAGGAACTATAATTCACCCCTCCACTTT	CASSQDRNYNSPLHF
few	-	TRBJ2-7	TRBV28	TGTGCCAGCAGTTCACCTAGGGGGAGGTACTTC	CASSSPRGRYF
few	TRBD1	TRBJ1-6	TRBV16	TGTGCCAGCAGCCCCGGACAGGGTTCTTCCTGGAATTCACCCCTCCACTTT	CASSPGQGSSWNSPLHF
few	TRBD2	TRBJ2-6	TRBV29-1	TGCAGCGTTGAAGCTCCGGGACTAGCGGGAGGTGGGGCCAACGTCCTGACTTTC	CSVEAPGLAGGGANVLTF
once	-	TRBJ1-1	TRBV5-1	TGCGCCAGCAGCTTGGGGACAGTGGGAAACACTGAAGCTTTCTTT	CASSLGTVGNTEAFF
many	-	TRBJ2-3	TRBV28	TGTGCCAGCACCAGCCGGGATACGCAGTATTTT	CASTSRDTQYF
-	-	TRBJ2-7	TRBV27	TGTGCCAGCAGTTCAAAAAGGGGCTCCCCCTACGAGCAGTACTTC	CASSSKRGSPYEQYF
-	-	TRBJ1-2	TRBV29-1	TGCAGCGTTAGACCAGGGACGAACTATGGCTACACCTTC	CSVRPGTNYGYTF
many	-	TRBJ2-7	TRBV9	TGTGCCAGCAGAAACACAGGGAGTCACACCTACGAGCAGTACTTC	CASRNTGSHTYEQYF
few	-	TRBJ1-2	TRBV5-5	TGTGCCAGCACCAGGACGGGCACGACCGGTGGCTACACCTTC	CASTRTGTTGGYTF
few	-	TRBJ1-5	TRBV7-2	TGTGCCAGCAGCTTACCAGGATTCAATCAGCCCCAGCATTTT	CASSLPGFNQPQHF
few	TRBD1	TRBJ1-5	TRBV30	TGTGCCTGGAGTGCCATGCAGGGGGCCCAGCATTTT	CAWSAMQGAQHF
many	TRBD2	TRBJ2-5	TRBV11-2	TGTGCCAGCAGCTGGGGGCGGGAGGTAGAGACCCAGTACTTC	CASSWGREVETQYF
many	-	TRBJ2-2	TRBV28	TGTGCCAGCAGTAGGACAGCGAACACCGGGGAGCTGTTTTTT	CASSRTANTGELFF
-	-	TRBJ2-1	TRBV28	TGTGCCAGCAGTTTATCGTTGCCACCCAATGAGCAGTTCTTC	CASSLSLPPNEQFF
-	-	TRBJ2-2	TRBV5-1	TGCGCCAGCAGCTTAGGGGGAGGAACGACCGGGGAGCTGTTTTTT	CASSLGGGTTGELFF
few	-	TRBJ2-1	TRBV7-2	TGTGCCAGCAGCTCCACCGGGACTCAGTACAATGAGCAGTTCTTC	CASSSTGTQYNEQFF